This is a list of T cell receptor beta chains from one sample in a study of cytomegalovirus exposure and HLA in healthy donors. Profiling relied on immunoSEQ multiplex PCR, and the TCRdb table lists in-frame clones only, not all of them. This repertoire comprises 130,000 or so clones; its ten largest clones make up more than 1.5%. Specimen: PBMCs. Source of these receptors: a man between 18 and 35 years old in good health and CMV-seronegative. Both conserved end residues are part of each CDR3. Each record gives: CDR3 protein, V gene.

cdr3_aa: CASSVQRGGLGEQFF
v_call: TRBV9

cdr3_aa: CASTRTAQETQYF
v_call: TRBV19

cdr3_aa: CASRLIGLSNQPQHF
v_call: TRBV6-1

cdr3_aa: CASSKFTGTEAFF
v_call: TRBV7-2

cdr3_aa: CASSYRLAGEALAKNIQYF
v_call: TRBV6-8

cdr3_aa: CASSFSDRYEQYF
v_call: TRBV14

cdr3_aa: CASSVEPAGYEQFF
v_call: TRBV9

cdr3_aa: CASSLTLTGTDSPLDTEAFF
v_call: TRBV28

cdr3_aa: CAGSQDIVIPQHF
v_call: TRBV6-6

cdr3_aa: CAIRNAAGANVLTF
v_call: TRBV10-3

cdr3_aa: CASSISGIFYEQYF
v_call: TRBV13

cdr3_aa: CASSQTGINEKLFF
v_call: TRBV7-9

cdr3_aa: CASSILSGANVLTF
v_call: TRBV19

cdr3_aa: CASSDWPGSSYEQYF
v_call: TRBV2